The next 30 T cell receptor beta chains were all read from a single sample in a study of breast tumors, draining lymph nodes, adjacent tissues. TCRdb re-called the multiplex PCR reads through MiXCR, storing one row per CDR3 protein. The data hold 120,000 or so distinct CDR3 sequences, with approximately 20% observed a single time. Axillary draining lymph nodes of breast cancer patients supplied the node samples. Sequenced input: axillary lymph node tissue. These receptors came from a female donor with breast cancer. Some clones in this sample may be carry-over from other donors' samples.

This clonotype showed up many times. The chain employs TRBV27 and TRBJ1-4; 9 bases map to TRBD1. The germline CDR1 and CDR2 sequences are MNHEY and SMNVEV (reference sequence). The CDR3 has 17 residues. The ends lost 3 bases at V and 8 bases at J; junction bases unmatched: 13. CDR3 DNA sequence: TGTGCCAGCAGTTTCGCTCCCACTCGACAGGGGGGAGAAAAACTGTTTTTT. Protein product: CASSFAPTRQGGEKLFF.

This clonotype has only a few counts. A much larger clone lies a single base off, so this may be a read error. The chain is built from TRBV6-6 and TRBJ1-5; perhaps TRBD1 as D (5 bases). V lost 6 bases and J lost 0, with 12 bases in between. CDR1 is MNHNY and CDR2 is SVGAGI in the germline V gene (reference sequence). This CDR3 is built from 15 residues. The CDR3 bases are TGTGCCAGCAGACGGGACTGGTATAGCAATCAGCCCCAGCATTTT. It is translated as CASRRDWYSNQPQHF.

This clonotype was found many times. The chain links TRBV5-1 to TRBJ1-2, with a possible D match to TRBD1 (5 bases). The germline V and J ends were trimmed by 3 bases and 6 bases, with 18 bases remaining between them. The CDR3 totals 15 residues. The germline gives CDR1 SGHRS, CDR2 YFSETQ. DNA of the CDR3: TGCGCCAGCAGCTCAGGACTACAGGAGCCCCATGGCTACACCTTC. It is translated as CASSSGLQEPHGYTF. Together with reference TRBV5-1 and TRBJ1-2, the CDR3 gives the full variable domain: KAGVTQTPRYLIKTRGQQVTLSCSPISGHRSVSWYQQTPGQGLQFLFEYFSETQRNKGNFPGRFSGRQFSNSRSEMNVSTLELGDSALYLCASSSGLQEPHGYTFGSGTRLTVV.

The sample holds many counts of this clonotype. V gene TRBV2 combines with J gene TRBJ2-2, with 8 nucleotides matching TRBD2. V shed 6 bases and J 3 bases; nucleotides not matched to a gene: 6. The CDR3 length is 15 residues. Germline CDR1 is SNHLY and CDR2 is FYNNEI. The CDR3 loop reads CASRPGLGDTGELFF. Here the CDR3 DNA reads TGTGCCAGCAGGCCGGGACTAGGAGACACCGGGGAGCTGTTTTTT.

The chain is built from TRBV20-1 and TRBJ2-7, with 14 nucleotides matching TRBD2. V dropped 7 bases and J dropped 0; count of bases not matched to a gene: 14. This CDR3 spans 18 amino acids. Germline CDR1 is DFQATT and CDR2 is SNEGSKA (reference sequence). Here the CDR3 DNA reads TGCAGTGGACGAGGTGGGGGACTAGCGGGGGTGAACTCCTACGAGCAGTACTTC. Translating it yields CSGRGGGLAGVNSYEQYF.

V and J are TRBV28 and TRBJ1-5, with D unclear. Trimming cost V 7 bases and J 10 bases, with 20 bases left between them. Germline V gene data show CDR1 as MDHEN and CDR2 as SYDVKM. The CDR3 is 14 amino acids. The CDR3 spells CASNGGVRRYPQHF. The CDR3 DNA is TGTGCCAGCAATGGTGGTGTCCGGAGATATCCCCAGCATTTT.

About this clonotype: This may come from a read error, since a much larger clone is one base off. The chain joins TRBV25-1 to TRBJ1-6, with 9 positions matching TRBD1. CDR1 MGHDK and CDR2 SYGVNS come from the germline V gene. The CDR3 totals 14 residues. V dropped 6 bases and J dropped 9; count of bases not matched to a gene: 6. The CDR3 DNA follows: TGTGCCAGCAGAAGGACAGGGGTTTTTTCACCCCTCCACTTT. This gives the protein CASRRTGVFSPLHF. The full variable domain, its missing parts supplied by reference TRBV25-1 and TRBJ1-6, is EADIYQTPRYLVIGTGKKITLECSQTMGHDKMYWYQQDPGMELHLIHYSYGVNSTEKGDLSSESTVSRIRTEHFPLTLESARPSHTSQYLCASRRTGVFSPLHFGNGTRLTVT.

The chain combines TRBV6-6 with TRBJ2-3; D unclear. V shed 8 bases and J shed 4 bases, with 7 bases lying between them. The CDR3 is made up of 11 amino acids. The germline gives CDR1 MNHNY, CDR2 SVGAGI (reference sequence). DNA of the CDR3: TGTGCCAGCGGTGGAGCAGATACGCAGTATTTT. Protein product: CASGGADTQYF.

Comments on this clonotype: This may be a read error: a much more frequent sequence differs by one nucleotide. The chain joins TRBV30 to TRBJ1-3, with D uncertain. Trimming took off 0 bases at V and 0 bases at J, with 6 bases between the two ends. Per the germline V gene, CDR1 is GTSNPN and CDR2 is SVGIG (reference sequence). This CDR3 is built from 14 residues. CDR3 protein: CAWSVLTSGNTIYF. The CDR3 DNA is TGTGCCTGGAGTGTGCTTACCTCTGGAAACACCATATATTTT.

This clonotype was observed many times. The chain combines TRBV6-5 with TRBJ1-6; no clear D gene. Germline CDR1 reads MNHEY; CDR2 reads SVGAGI. V gave up 0 bases and J gave up 7 bases, with 13 bases separating them. The CDR3 spans 16 residues. CDR3 residues: CASSYSLDRTNSPLHF. CDR3 nucleotide sequence: TGTGCCAGCAGTTACTCGTTAGACCGAACGAATTCACCCCTCCACTTT.

This clonotype was seen at least ten times. The chain uses TRBV6-1 and TRBJ2-7; 9 bases fit TRBD1. Germline trimming cut 5 bases from V and 5 bases from J; bases unmatched to any gene: 4. This CDR3 spans 13 amino acids. Per the germline V gene, CDR1 is MNHNS and CDR2 is SASEGT. The CDR3 DNA is TGTGCCAGCAGTTTCCGGGACAGGGACGAGCAGTACTTC. Protein sequence: CASSFRDRDEQYF.

The rearrangement links TRBV6-5 to TRBJ2-3; 15 positions agree with TRBD2. CDR1 is MNHEY, CDR2 SVGAGI, per germline. Unmatched junction bases numbered 9, after V lost 6 bases and J lost 5 bases. CDR3 size: 17 residues. CDR3 sequence: CASSPGLAGGLKDTQYF. CDR3 DNA: TGTGCCAGCAGCCCCGGACTAGCGGGGGGGCTGAAAGATACGCAGTATTTT.

This clonotype was seen at least ten times. The chain uses TRBV5-1 and TRBJ1-2; possibly TRBD1 for D (5 bases). CDR1 is SGHRS, CDR2 YFSETQ, per germline. V lost 0 bases, J lost 0 bases, and 9 bases lay in between. The CDR3 covers 15 residues. The CDR3 reads CASSLGGLPNYGYTF. The CDR3 DNA reads TGCGCCAGCAGCTTGGGGGGGTTACCTAACTATGGCTACACCTTC.

As for this clonotype: This could be a read error, since a much larger clone is one nucleotide away. The rearrangement joins TRBV6-6 to TRBJ2-3; maybe TRBD1 (5 bases). Trimming left V 0 bases short and J 3 bases short, with 13 bases between. Per the germline V gene, CDR1 is MNHNY and CDR2 is SVGAGI (reference sequence). CDR3 length equals 16 residues. The chain's CDR3 is CASSYSISRATDTQYF. CDR3 nucleotide sequence: TGTGCCAGCAGTTACTCGATTTCCAGGGCGACAGATACGCAGTATTTT.

This clonotype appeared many times. The chain has TRBV7-3 and TRBJ1-6, with D hard to call. The germline V gene encodes CDR1 SGHTA and CDR2 FQGTGA. The CDR3 spans 15 residues. The germline V and J ends were trimmed by 5 bases and 0 bases, with 8 bases remaining between them. The CDR3 DNA follows: TGTGCCAGCAGCCCCTCAGGCTCCTATAATTCACCCCTCCACTTT. Amino acid sequence: CASSPSGSYNSPLHF.

This clonotype was counted at least ten times. J is TRBJ2-3 and V is TRBV2, with D tentatively TRBD1 (6 bases). From germline, CDR1 is SNHLY and CDR2 FYNNEI. The CDR3 loop spans 13 amino acids. The ends were cut back, 10 bases at V and 4 bases at J, with 15 bases in the middle. The CDR3 region is CANKQGSADTQYF. The CDR3 DNA is TGTGCCAACAAGCAGGGGTCGGCAGATACGCAGTATTTT.

Ten or more counts support this clonotype. This chain links TRBV7-2 with TRBJ1-3, with unresolved D. The CDR3 runs to 14 residues. V dropped 3 bases and J dropped 4 bases, with 10 bases sitting between them. Germline values: CDR1 SGHTA, CDR2 FQGNSA. CDR3: CASSFSPIGNTIYF. The DNA for the CDR3 is TGTGCCAGCAGCTTCTCCCCAATCGGAAACACCATATATTTT.

This clonotype was counted at least ten times. This chain joins TRBV7-2 and TRBJ2-1, with no clear D. The germline V gene has CDR1 SGHTA and CDR2 FQGNSA. Trimming took 1 base from V and 7 from J, leaving 11 bases between them. This CDR3 comprises 14 residues. The CDR3 bases are TGTGCCAGCAGCTTAGATCCCTCGATAAATGAGCAGTTCTTC. It yields the protein CASSLDPSINEQFF.

This clonotype was observed many times. J is TRBJ2-7 and V is TRBV7-3; D not resolved. The CDR3 is 13 residues long. V was cut by 2 bases and J by 5 bases, with 10 bases left in between. The germline CDR1 and CDR2 sequences are SGHTA and FQGTGA. The CDR3 loop reads CASSLGRFDEQYF. DNA for the CDR3: TGTGCCAGCAGCTTAGGAAGATTCGACGAGCAGTACTTC.

The chain combines TRBV3-1 with TRBJ2-5; D is unclear. The CDR3 is 16 residues long. Germline CDR1 and CDR2: LGHDT and YNNKEL (reference sequence). Trimming removed 0 bases at V and 2 bases at J, with 13 bases between. The CDR3 spells CASSQEVRITQETQYF. The CDR3 DNA is TGTGCCAGCAGCCAAGAGGTACGGATAACACAAGAGACCCAGTACTTC.

In the case of this clonotype: A read error is possible here, since a much larger clone lies one base away. The chain is built from TRBV20-1 and TRBJ1-5; D is uncertain. CDR3 length equals 18 residues. Looked up from germline, CDR1 is DFQATT and CDR2 is SNEGSKA (reference sequence). Trimming left V 1 base short and J 5 bases short, with 24 bases between. Here the CDR3 reads CSARVFWGDPSSDQPQHF. CDR3 nucleotides: TGCAGTGCTAGAGTGTTTTGGGGTGACCCTTCCAGCGATCAGCCCCAGCATTTT.

This clonotype was seen many times. The rearrangement links TRBV7-9 to TRBJ2-2, with D hard to call. In germline, CDR1 is SEHNR, CDR2 FQNEAQ (reference sequence). This CDR3 region has 16 residues. V gave up 1 base and J gave up 0 bases, with 9 bases separating them. The chain's CDR3 is CASSLGVGSNTGELFF. The CDR3 DNA is TGTGCCAGCAGCTTAGGGGTCGGGTCGAACACCGGGGAGCTGTTTTTT. Together with reference TRBV7-9 and TRBJ2-2, the CDR3 gives the full variable domain: DTGVSQNPRHKITKRGQNVTFRCDPISEHNRLYWYRQTLGQGPEFLTYFQNEAQLEKSRLLSDRFSAERPKGSFSTLEIQRTEQGDSAMYLCASSLGVGSNTGELFFGEGSRLTVL.

This clonotype showed up many times. The chain carries TRBV12-3 or TRBV12-4 and TRBJ2-5; D is possibly TRBD1 (6 bases). Trimming stripped 3 bases from V and 3 bases from J, with 8 bases between. The length of the CDR3 is 13 residues. CDR3 bases: TGTGCCAGCAGTTTCCGGACAGAAGAGACCCAGTACTTC. Translated, it gives CASSFRTEETQYF.

There are many counts of this clonotype. The J gene is TRBJ1-2, the V gene TRBV5-8, with D uncertain. The CDR3 is 13 amino acids. The V end was cut by 0 bases, the J end by 10 bases, with 13 bases between. The germline V gene has CDR1 SGHTS and CDR2 YDEGEE. In DNA, the CDR3 is TGTGCCAGCAGCTTGGCCGGCGGCAGATACTACACCTTC. Translating it yields CASSLAGGRYYTF.

This clonotype was counted many times. The gene calls are TRBV2 and TRBJ2-2; D not resolved. The CDR3 runs to 14 residues. Trimming cost V 2 bases and J 1 base, with 5 bases left between them. Germline CDR1 is SNHLY and CDR2 is FYNNEI. The CDR3 DNA reads as TGTGCCAGCAGTGAAAACAGGAACACCGGGGAGCTGTTTTTT. Encoded protein: CASSENRNTGELFF.

There are many counts of this clonotype. This rearrangement joins TRBV10-1 to TRBJ2-7; TRBD2 is a possible D gene (6 bases). CDR3 length: 15 amino acids. Per germline, CDR1 WNHNN and CDR2 SYGVQD (reference sequence). The V end was cut by 2 bases, the J end by 6 bases, with 17 bases between. CDR3 DNA: TGCGCCAGCAGTGAGAGTTACGGCAGGAGGGGCGAGCAGTACTTC. Amino acids: CASSESYGRRGEQYF.

The table lists this clonotype with many counts. This chain joins TRBV19 and TRBJ1-5; maybe TRBD1 (5 bases). Trimming left V 3 bases short and J 5 bases short, with 11 bases between. This CDR3 is 14 amino acids long. Germline V gene data show CDR1 as LNHDA and CDR2 as SQIVND (reference sequence). The CDR3 here is CASSIRDSDQPQHF. The CDR3 nucleotides are TGTGCCAGTAGTATCCGGGACTCCGATCAGCCCCAGCATTTT. Together with reference TRBV19 and TRBJ1-5, the CDR3 gives the full variable domain: DGGITQSPKYLFRKEGQNVTLSCEQNLNHDAMYWYRQDPGQGLRLIYYSQIVNDFQKGDIAEGYSVSREKKESFPLTVTSAQKNPTAFYLCASSIRDSDQPQHFGDGTRLSIL.

In this sample, this clonotype turned up many times. The chain has TRBV29-1 and TRBJ2-2, with 13 bases fitting TRBD2. Germline CDR1 reads SQVTM; CDR2 reads ANQGSEA. After removal of 4 bases from V and 5 bases from J, the junction contained 1 base not matched to a gene. This CDR3 region has 14 residues. The CDR3 DNA sequence: TGCAGCGTTGCACTAGCGGGAGGGACCGGGGAGCTGTTTTTT. Amino acid sequence: CSVALAGGTGELFF.

The table lists this clonotype with many counts. The chain recombines TRBV7-8 with TRBJ2-5; a possible D gene is TRBD2 (5 bases). Germline values: CDR1 SGHVS, CDR2 FQNEAQ. The ends were cut back, 9 bases at V and 5 bases at J, with 13 bases in the middle. The CDR3 is made up of 12 amino acids. The CDR3 nucleotides read TGTGCCAGTCAAAGCGGTGGTGAGACCCAGTACTTC. It encodes CASQSGGETQYF.

This clonotype was recorded at least ten times. The rearrangement uses TRBV10-3 and TRBJ1-5; D perhaps matches TRBD1 (5 bases). Looked up from germline, CDR1 is ENHRY and CDR2 is SYGVKD. Trimming removed 2 bases from V and 6 bases from J, with 14 bases in between. The CDR3 covers 15 residues. CDR3: CAISEGAQEGQPQHF. The CDR3 nucleotides are TGTGCCATCAGTGAGGGGGCACAGGAGGGTCAGCCCCAGCATTTT.